The 21 T cell receptor beta chains below all came from one sample that was sequenced in a study of post-analysis software for immune sequencing data. The antigens for these receptors are not known. Researchers reported that TCR beta cDNA libraries carried unique molecular identifiers. TCRdb reprocessed the PCR reads via MiXCR and lists one record per CDR3 protein. The sample lists more than 500,000 distinct CDR3 sequences; around 34% were seen once. General study findings and limits: The study found TRBV5-6, TRBV5-1 and TRBV20-1 among a few TRBV segments more frequent in patients than controls.

Material for sequencing was blood. These receptor sequences come from a girl under 18 with multiple sclerosis.

Concerning this clonotype itself: Relative to the germline gene, one junction end is altered; a read error may explain this. This chain links TRBV20-1 with TRBJ2-5; D is ambiguous. Germline V gene lookup returns CDR1 DFQATT and CDR2 SNEGSKA (reference sequence). This CDR3 has 12 residues. The CDR3 region is CSARDWQETQYF. DNA of the CDR3: TGCAGTGCGAGAGACTGGCAAGAGACCCAGTACTTC.

The chain has TRBV7-2 and TRBJ1-6, with a weak D call TRBD1 (6 bases). Trimming stripped 8 bases from V and 3 bases from J, with 11 bases between. Germline CDR1 is SGHTA and CDR2 is FQGNSA. CDR3 length: 14 amino acids. This CDR3 is CASQGGGYNSPLHF. The CDR3 DNA sequence: TGTGCCAGCCAAGGGGGTGGCTATAATTCACCCCTCCACTTT.

The V call is TRBV6-1, the J call TRBJ1-5, with 11 bases aligning to TRBD1. CDR3 length: 18 amino acids. J gave up 3 bases and V 5 bases, and 12 bases lay outside the gene matches. The germline CDR1 and CDR2 sequences are MNHNS and SASEGT. CDR3 nucleotide sequence: TGTGCCAGCAGTCAACGAAGGGACAGGGGGACTGTCAATCAGCCCCAGCATTTT. Its protein product is CASSQRRDRGTVNQPQHF.

This clonotype has more than one count but fewer than ten. As DNA, the CDR3 is TGTGCCAGCAGAATAACCCGGGACAGGGGGCCTGAGCAGTTCTTC. Amino acid sequence: CASRITRDRGPEQFF. The V and J genes are TRBV12-3 or TRBV12-4 and TRBJ2-1; TRBD1 matches at 12 bases. The V and J ends lost 6 bases and 9 bases, in that order; junction bases with no gene match: 9. The CDR3 is made up of 15 amino acids.

Only a few counts were recorded for this clonotype. The gene calls are TRBV29-1 and TRBJ2-1, with D possibly being TRBD2 (5 bases). Germline values: CDR1 SQVTM, CDR2 ANQGSEA. V was clipped by 5 bases and J by 0 bases, with 8 bases between them. CDR3 length: 13 residues. In nucleotides, the CDR3 is TGCAGCGTTCGGGAAAGCTCCTACAATGAGCAGTTCTTC. This codes for CSVRESSYNEQFF.

The rearrangement joins TRBV6-5 to TRBJ2-1, with 8 bases aligning to TRBD2. The germline V gene encodes CDR1 MNHEY and CDR2 SVGAGI. The CDR3 is made up of 15 amino acids. J gave up 8 bases and V 6 bases, and 12 bases lay outside the gene matches. CDR3 sequence reads: CASRPGLASDDEQFF. CDR3 coding DNA: TGTGCCAGCAGACCCGGACTAGCTAGTGATGATGAGCAGTTCTTC.

V is TRBV25-1 and J is TRBJ1-5, with 7 positions matching TRBD1. After removal of 0 bases from V and 5 bases from J, the junction contained 7 bases not matched to a gene. The CDR3 is made up of 16 amino acids. The germline gives CDR1 MGHDK, CDR2 SYGVNS. The CDR3 DNA reads TGTGCCAGCAGTGAATACAGTGGACAGGACCATCAGCCCCAGCATTTT. As protein: CASSEYSGQDHQPQHF.

This clonotype has only a few counts. The gene calls are TRBV20-1 and TRBJ1-2; D possibly corresponds to TRBD1 (5 bases). V lost 6 bases, J lost 7 bases, and 18 bases lay in between. The V gene's germline CDR1 is DFQATT and CDR2 SNEGSKA (reference sequence). The CDR3 is 13 residues long. This CDR3 reads CSAAPTGLGGYTF. Here the CDR3 DNA reads TGCAGTGCGGCGCCCACAGGTTTAGGTGGCTACACCTTC.

This clonotype was counted between two and nine times. V and J are TRBV29-1 and TRBJ1-1; no firm D call. Per germline, CDR1 SQVTM and CDR2 ANQGSEA. The germline V and J ends were trimmed by 6 bases and 0 bases, with 11 bases remaining between them. This CDR3 is 13 amino acids long. CDR3 residues: CSVPLTVNTEAFF. The CDR3 DNA follows: TGCAGCGTCCCTTTGACGGTGAACACTGAAGCTTTCTTT. Full variable domain (outside the CDR3, taken from reference TRBV29-1 and TRBJ1-1): SAVISQKPSRDICQRGTSLTIQCQVDSQVTMMFWYRQQPGQSLTLIATANQGSEATYESGFVIDKFPISRPNLTFSTLTVSNMSPEDSSIYLCSVPLTVNTEAFFGQGTRLTVV.

This chain connects TRBV20-1 to TRBJ1-2; the match to TRBD1 covers 9 bases. This CDR3 has 17 residues. V gave up 3 bases and J gave up 2 bases; unmatched junction bases: 13. From germline, CDR1 is DFQATT and CDR2 SNEGSKA (reference sequence). CDR3: CSASIWDREVGNYGYTF. DNA for the CDR3: TGCAGTGCTAGCATCTGGGACAGGGAGGTGGGGAACTATGGCTACACCTTC.

This clonotype was recorded a few times. This chain joins TRBV7-9 and TRBJ1-2; the D gene is possibly TRBD1 (5 bases). The germline gives CDR1 SEHNR, CDR2 FQNEAQ (reference sequence). The CDR3 consists of 14 residues. Trimming took 5 bases from V and 2 from J, leaving 12 bases between them. The CDR3 nucleotides read TGTGCCAGCAGCCATCCTGGGGCGAACTATGGCTACACCTTC. This sequence encodes CASSHPGANYGYTF.

The chain uses TRBV29-1 and TRBJ1-2; 7 positions agree with TRBD1. The CDR3 runs to 15 residues. The germline V gene encodes CDR1 SQVTM and CDR2 ANQGSEA. After removal of 3 bases from V and 8 bases from J, the junction contained 15 bases not matched to a gene. DNA for the CDR3: TGCAGCGTTGATAAGGGGGCCGAAAAGTTTGGGGGCTACACCTTC. Its translation: CSVDKGAEKFGGYTF.

V and J are TRBV6-6 and TRBJ1-2; the D gene is possibly TRBD1 (6 bases). The germline V gene encodes CDR1 MNHNY and CDR2 SVGAGI (reference sequence). The CDR3 is 13 residues long. The V gene lost 6 bases and the J gene lost 1 base, with 9 bases spanning the gap. The CDR3 sequence: CASRADSNYGYTF. CDR3 DNA: TGTGCCAGCAGGGCGGACAGTAACTATGGCTACACCTTC.

The genes are TRBV11-2 and TRBJ2-5; possibly TRBD2 for D (5 bases). V was shortened by 1 base and J by 3 bases, with 15 bases between the two germline ends. The CDR3 is 16 amino acids. The germline CDR1 and CDR2 sequences are SGHAT and FQNNGV. In DNA form, the CDR3 reads TGTGCCAGCAGCTTAGGACGCCGAGGGAATGAAGAGACCCAGTACTTC. Translation gives CASSLGRRGNEETQYF.

The V call is TRBV6-1, the J call TRBJ1-2; D uncertain. Trimming removed 6 bases at V and 8 bases at J, with 10 bases between. CDR1 MNHNS and CDR2 SASEGT come from the germline V gene. The CDR3 totals 11 residues. CDR3 in DNA: TGTGCCAGCAGCCCCAGCGGGGGCTACACCTTC. Translated, it gives CASSPSGGYTF.

This clonotype was observed once. The junction does not match germline at one end; this may be a read error. The V call is TRBV12-3 or TRBV12-4, the J call TRBJ2-6, with TRBD1 as a possible D gene (6 bases). The CDR3 is 13 residues long. CDR3 sequence reads: CASSLGGPNALTF. CDR3 in DNA: TGTGCCAGCAGTTTAGGGGGGCCCAACGCCCTGACTTTC.

This clonotype was picked up a small number of times. CDR3 sequence reads: CASSPDRLGETQYF. In DNA form, the CDR3 reads TGTGCCAGCAGCCCGGACAGGTTAGGGGAGACCCAGTACTTC. The chain links TRBV7-8 to TRBJ2-5, with TRBD1 matching 7 bases. CDR3 length: 14 amino acids. Trimming removed 5 bases from V and 5 bases from J; junction bases left unmatched: 8. CDR1 is SGHVS, CDR2 FQNEAQ, per germline.

The V call is TRBV19, the J call TRBJ2-4; D is possibly TRBD1 (5 bases). There are 13 residues in the CDR3. In germline, CDR1 is LNHDA, CDR2 SQIVND (reference sequence). The V gene lost 8 bases and the J gene lost 9 bases, with 17 bases spanning the gap. The DNA of the CDR3 is TGTGCCAGTTCTGTCACCTACCAGGGCATTCAGTACTTC. Translation: CASSVTYQGIQYF.

This clonotype has just a few counts. This chain uses TRBV27 with TRBJ2-7; TRBD2 might be the D (5 bases). V lost 5 bases and J 1 base, leaving 18 bases between the germline ends. Germline CDR1 MNHEY, CDR2 SMNVEV (reference sequence). This CDR3 is 16 amino acids long. Written as DNA, the CDR3 is TGTGCCAGCAGTCCTAACCCCCGGGGTAGGTCCTACGAGCAGTACTTC. It yields the protein CASSPNPRGRSYEQYF.

This clonotype was seen more than once but under ten times. A much larger clone is a single base away; this may be a read error. This chain joins TRBV5-1 and TRBJ2-7; perhaps TRBD2 as D (5 bases). Germline loops: CDR1 SGHRS, CDR2 YFSETQ. This CDR3 is built from 14 residues. Here the CDR3 reads CASSLDGLSYGQYF. In nucleotides, the CDR3 is TGCGCCAGCAGCTTGGATGGACTCTCCTACGGGCAGTACTTC.

V gene TRBV20-1 combines with J gene TRBJ1-4; D gene ambiguous. V shed 3 bases and J shed 9 bases, with 17 bases lying between them. Germline CDR1 and CDR2: DFQATT and SNEGSKA (reference sequence). This CDR3 region has 14 residues. CDR3 region: CSARDWDGNKKLFF. In DNA, the CDR3 is TGCAGTGCTAGGGACTGGGATGGGAATAAAAAACTGTTTTTT.